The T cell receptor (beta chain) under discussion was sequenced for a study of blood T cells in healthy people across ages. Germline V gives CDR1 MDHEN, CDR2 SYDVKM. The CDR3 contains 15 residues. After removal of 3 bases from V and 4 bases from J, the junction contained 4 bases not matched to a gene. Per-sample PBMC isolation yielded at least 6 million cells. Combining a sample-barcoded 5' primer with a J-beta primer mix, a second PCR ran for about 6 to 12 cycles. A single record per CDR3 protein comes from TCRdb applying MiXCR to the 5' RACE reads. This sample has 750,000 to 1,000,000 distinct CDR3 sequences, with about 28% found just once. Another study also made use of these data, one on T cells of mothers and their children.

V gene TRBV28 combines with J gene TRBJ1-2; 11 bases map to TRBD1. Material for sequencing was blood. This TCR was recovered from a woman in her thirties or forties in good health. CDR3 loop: CASSLRTGGSYGYTF. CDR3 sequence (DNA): TGTGCCAGCAGTTTGAGGACAGGGGGCAGCTATGGCTACACCTTC.